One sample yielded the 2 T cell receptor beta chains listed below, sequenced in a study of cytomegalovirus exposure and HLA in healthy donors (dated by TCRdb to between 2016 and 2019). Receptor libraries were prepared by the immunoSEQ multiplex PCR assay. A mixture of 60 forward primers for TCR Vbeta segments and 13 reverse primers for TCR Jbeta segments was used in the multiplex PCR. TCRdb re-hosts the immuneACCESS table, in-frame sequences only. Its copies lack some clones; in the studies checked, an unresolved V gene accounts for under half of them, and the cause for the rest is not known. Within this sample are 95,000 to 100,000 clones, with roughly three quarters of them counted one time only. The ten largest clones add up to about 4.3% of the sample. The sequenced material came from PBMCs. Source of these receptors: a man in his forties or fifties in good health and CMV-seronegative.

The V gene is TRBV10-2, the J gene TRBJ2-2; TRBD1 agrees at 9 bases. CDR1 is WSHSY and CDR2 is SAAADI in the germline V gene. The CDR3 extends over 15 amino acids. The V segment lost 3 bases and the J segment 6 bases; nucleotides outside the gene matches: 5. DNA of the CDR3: TGCGCCAGCAGTGATTCGGGACAGGGCTCCGGGGAGCTGTTTTTT. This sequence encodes CASSDSGQGSGELFF.

In nucleotides, the CDR3 is TGTGCCAGCAGCACTAACTCCGGGACAGGGTGGCCTGGAAACACCATATATTTT. As protein: CASSTNSGTGWPGNTIYF. V and J are TRBV7-2 and TRBJ1-3; 9 nucleotides line up with TRBD1. This CDR3 comprises 18 residues. J was trimmed by 2 bases and V by 5 bases; bases with no gene match: 13. Germline CDR1 reads SGHTA; CDR2 reads FQGNSA.